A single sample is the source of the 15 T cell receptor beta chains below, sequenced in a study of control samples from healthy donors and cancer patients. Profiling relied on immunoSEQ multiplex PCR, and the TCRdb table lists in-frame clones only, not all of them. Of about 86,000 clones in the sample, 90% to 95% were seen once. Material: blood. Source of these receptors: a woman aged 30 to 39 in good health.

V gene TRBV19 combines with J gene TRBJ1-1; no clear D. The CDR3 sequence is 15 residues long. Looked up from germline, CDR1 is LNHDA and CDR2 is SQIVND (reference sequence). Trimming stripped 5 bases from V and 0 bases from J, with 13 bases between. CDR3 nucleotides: TGTGCCAGTAGTCCTCGGGGTGTGTTGAACACTGAAGCTTTCTTT. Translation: CASSPRGVLNTEAFF.

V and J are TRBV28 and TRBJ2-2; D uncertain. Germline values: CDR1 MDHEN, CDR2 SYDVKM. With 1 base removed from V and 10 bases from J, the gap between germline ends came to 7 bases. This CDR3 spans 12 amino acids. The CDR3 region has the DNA TGTGCCAGCAGTTTATCGGGTTTGGAGCTGTTTTTT. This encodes CASSLSGLELFF.

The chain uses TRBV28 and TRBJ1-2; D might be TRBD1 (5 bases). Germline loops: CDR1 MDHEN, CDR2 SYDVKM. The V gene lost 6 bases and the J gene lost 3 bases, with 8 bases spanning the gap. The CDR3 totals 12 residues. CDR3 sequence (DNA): TGTGCCAGCAGCCGGGGGGACTATGGCTACACCTTC. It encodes CASSRGDYGYTF.

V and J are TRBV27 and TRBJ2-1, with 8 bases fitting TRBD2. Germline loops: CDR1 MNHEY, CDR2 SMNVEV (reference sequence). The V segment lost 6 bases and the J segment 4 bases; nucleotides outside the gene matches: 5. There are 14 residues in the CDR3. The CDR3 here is CASSQRGPYNEQFF. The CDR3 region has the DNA TGTGCCAGCAGCCAGCGGGGGCCTTACAATGAGCAGTTCTTC.

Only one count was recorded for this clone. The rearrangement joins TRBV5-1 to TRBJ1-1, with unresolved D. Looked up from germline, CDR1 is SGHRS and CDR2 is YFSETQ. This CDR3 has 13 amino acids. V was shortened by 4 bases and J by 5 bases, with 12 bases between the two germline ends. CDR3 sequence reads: CASSPLGSTEAFF. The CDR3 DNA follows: TGCGCCAGCAGCCCCCTAGGATCGACTGAAGCTTTCTTT.

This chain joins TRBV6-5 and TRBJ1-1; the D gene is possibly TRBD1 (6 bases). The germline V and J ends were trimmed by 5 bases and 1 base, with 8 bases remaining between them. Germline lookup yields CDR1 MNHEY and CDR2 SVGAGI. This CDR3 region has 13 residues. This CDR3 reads CASSQGQNTEAFF. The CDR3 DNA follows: TGTGCCAGCAGTCAGGGACAGAACACTGAAGCTTTCTTT.

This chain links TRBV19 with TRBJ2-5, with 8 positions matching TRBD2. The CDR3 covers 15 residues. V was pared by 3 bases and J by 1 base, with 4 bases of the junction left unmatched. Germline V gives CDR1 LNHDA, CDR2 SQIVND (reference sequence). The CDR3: CASSIIAGSQETQYF. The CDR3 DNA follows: TGTGCCAGTAGTATTATAGCGGGGAGCCAAGAGACCCAGTACTTC.

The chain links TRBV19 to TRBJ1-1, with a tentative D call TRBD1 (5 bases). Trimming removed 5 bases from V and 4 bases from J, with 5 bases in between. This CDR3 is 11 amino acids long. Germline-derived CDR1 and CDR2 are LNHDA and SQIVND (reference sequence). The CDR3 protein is CASSQGTEAFF. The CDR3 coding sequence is TGTGCCAGTAGTCAGGGCACTGAAGCTTTCTTT. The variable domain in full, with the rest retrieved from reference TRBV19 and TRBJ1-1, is DGGITQSPKYLFRKEGQNVTLSCEQNLNHDAMYWYRQDPGQGLRLIYYSQIVNDFQKGDIAEGYSVSREKKESFPLTVTSAQKNPTAFYLCASSQGTEAFFGQGTRLTVV.

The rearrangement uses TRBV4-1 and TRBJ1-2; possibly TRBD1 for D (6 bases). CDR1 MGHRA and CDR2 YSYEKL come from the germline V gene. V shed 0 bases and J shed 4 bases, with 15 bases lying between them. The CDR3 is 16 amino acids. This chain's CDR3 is CASSQDPGNRVYGYTF. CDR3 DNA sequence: TGCGCCAGCAGCCAAGATCCTGGGAACAGGGTCTATGGCTACACCTTC.

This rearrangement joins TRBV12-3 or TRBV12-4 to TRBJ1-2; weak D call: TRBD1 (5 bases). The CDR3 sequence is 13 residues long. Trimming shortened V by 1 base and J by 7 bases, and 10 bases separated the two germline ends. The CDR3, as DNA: TGTGCCAGCAGTTTAGGGGGCACCCCTGGCTACACCTTC. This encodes CASSLGGTPGYTF.

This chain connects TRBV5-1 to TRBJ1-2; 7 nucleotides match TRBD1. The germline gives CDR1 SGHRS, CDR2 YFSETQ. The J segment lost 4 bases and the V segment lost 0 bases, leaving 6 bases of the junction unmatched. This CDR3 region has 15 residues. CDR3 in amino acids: CASSLDGQVVYGYTF. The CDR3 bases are TGCGCCAGCAGCTTGGACGGACAGGTCGTCTATGGCTACACCTTC.

DNA of the CDR3: TGTGCCATCAGTGACCACGGACAGGGAGGTTCACCCCTCCACTTT. The encoded protein is CAISDHGQGGSPLHF. The chain combines TRBV10-3 with TRBJ1-6; 8 bases are a match to TRBD1. This CDR3 region has 15 residues. Losses at the gene ends were 3 bases for V and 9 bases for J; bases not matched to a gene: 7. CDR1 and CDR2 from the germline V gene are ENHRY and SYGVKD.

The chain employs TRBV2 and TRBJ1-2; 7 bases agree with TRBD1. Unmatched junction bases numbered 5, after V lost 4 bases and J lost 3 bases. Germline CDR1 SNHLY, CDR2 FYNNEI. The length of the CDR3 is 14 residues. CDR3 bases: TGTGCCAGCAGTGTAACAGGGGAGGACTATGGCTACACCTTC. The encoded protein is CASSVTGEDYGYTF.

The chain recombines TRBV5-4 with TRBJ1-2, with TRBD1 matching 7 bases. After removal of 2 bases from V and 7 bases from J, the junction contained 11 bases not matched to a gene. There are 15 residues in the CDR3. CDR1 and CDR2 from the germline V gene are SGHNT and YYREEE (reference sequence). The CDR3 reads CASSFGGQVVGGYTF. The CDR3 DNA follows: TGTGCCAGCAGCTTTGGCGGACAGGTCGTTGGTGGCTACACCTTC.

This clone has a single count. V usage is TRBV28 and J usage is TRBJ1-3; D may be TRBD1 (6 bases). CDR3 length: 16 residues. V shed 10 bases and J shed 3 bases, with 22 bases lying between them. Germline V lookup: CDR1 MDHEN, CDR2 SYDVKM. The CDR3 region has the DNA TGTGCCACCCAAGGGGGGCCACGGGTTGTTGGAAACACCATATATTTT. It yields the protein CATQGGPRVVGNTIYF.